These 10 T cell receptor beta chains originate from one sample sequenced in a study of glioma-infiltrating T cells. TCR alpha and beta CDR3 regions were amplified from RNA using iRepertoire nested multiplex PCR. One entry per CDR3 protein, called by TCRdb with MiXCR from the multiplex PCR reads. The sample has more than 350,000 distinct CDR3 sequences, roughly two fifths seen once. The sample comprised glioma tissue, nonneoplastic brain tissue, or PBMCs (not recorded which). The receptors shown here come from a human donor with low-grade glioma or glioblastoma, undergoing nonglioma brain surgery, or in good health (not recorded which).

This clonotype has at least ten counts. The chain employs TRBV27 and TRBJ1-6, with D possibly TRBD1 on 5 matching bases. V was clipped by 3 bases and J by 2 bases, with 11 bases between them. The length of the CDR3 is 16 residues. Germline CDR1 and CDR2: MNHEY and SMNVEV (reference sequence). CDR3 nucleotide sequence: TGTGCCAGCAGTTTTTGGGGGAACCCCTATAATTCACCCCTCCACTTT. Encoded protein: CASSFWGNPYNSPLHF.

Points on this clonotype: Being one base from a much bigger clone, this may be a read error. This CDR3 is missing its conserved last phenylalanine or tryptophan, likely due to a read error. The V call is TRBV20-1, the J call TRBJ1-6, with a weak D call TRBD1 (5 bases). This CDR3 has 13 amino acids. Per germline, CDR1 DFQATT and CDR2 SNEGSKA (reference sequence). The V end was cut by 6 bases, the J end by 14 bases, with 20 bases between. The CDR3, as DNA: TGCAGTGCCAAAGGCCCGGACATTCTCGCCCTCCACCTT. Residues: CSAKGPDILALHL.

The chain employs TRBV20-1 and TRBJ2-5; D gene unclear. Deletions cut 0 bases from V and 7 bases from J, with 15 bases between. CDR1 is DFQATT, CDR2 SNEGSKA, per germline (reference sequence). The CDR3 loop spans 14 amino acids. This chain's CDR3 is CSARDNLGLGTQYF. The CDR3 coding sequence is TGCAGTGCTAGAGATAACCTGGGCTTGGGGACCCAGTACTTC.

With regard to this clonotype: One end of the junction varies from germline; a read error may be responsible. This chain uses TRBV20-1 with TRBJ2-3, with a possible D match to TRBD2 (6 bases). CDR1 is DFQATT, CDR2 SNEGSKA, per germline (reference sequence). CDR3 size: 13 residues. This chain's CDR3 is CGASREWADTQYF. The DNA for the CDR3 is TGCGGTGCTAGCCGGGAGTGGGCAGATACGCAGTATTTT.

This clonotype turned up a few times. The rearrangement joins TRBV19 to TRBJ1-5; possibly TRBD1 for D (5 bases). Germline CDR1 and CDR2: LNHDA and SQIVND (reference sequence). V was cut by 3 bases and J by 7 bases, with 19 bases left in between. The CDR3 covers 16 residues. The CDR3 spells CASSIRAGVGGQPQHF. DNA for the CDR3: TGTGCCAGTAGTATCCGTGCGGGGGTAGGAGGACAGCCCCAGCATTTT. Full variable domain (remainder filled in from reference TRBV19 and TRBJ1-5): DGGITQSPKYLFRKEGQNVTLSCEQNLNHDAMYWYRQDPGQGLRLIYYSQIVNDFQKGDIAEGYSVSREKKESFPLTVTSAQKNPTAFYLCASSIRAGVGGQPQHFGDGTRLSIL.

This CDR3 is CASSRTGGNGNQPQHF. The CDR3 coding sequence is TGTGCCAGCAGCAGGACAGGGGGCAATGGGAATCAGCCCCAGCATTTT. The rearrangement links TRBV7-9 to TRBJ1-5, with 11 bases that match TRBD1. Germline V lookup: CDR1 SEHNR, CDR2 FQNEAQ (reference sequence). This CDR3 is built from 16 residues. Unmatched junction bases numbered 7, after V lost 5 bases and J lost 4 bases.

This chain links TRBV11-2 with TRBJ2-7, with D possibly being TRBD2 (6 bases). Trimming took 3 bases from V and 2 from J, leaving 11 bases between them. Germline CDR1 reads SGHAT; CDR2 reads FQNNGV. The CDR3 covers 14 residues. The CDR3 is CASSFVGTPYEQYF. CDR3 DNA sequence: TGTGCCAGCAGCTTTGTAGGGACTCCCTACGAGCAGTACTTC.

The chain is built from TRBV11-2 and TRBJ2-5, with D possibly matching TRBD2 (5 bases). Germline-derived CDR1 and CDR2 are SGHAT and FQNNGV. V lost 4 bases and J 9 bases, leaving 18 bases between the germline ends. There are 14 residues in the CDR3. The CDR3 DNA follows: TGTGCCAGCAGCTCCGCGGGCAACCGGGGAGCCCAGTACTTC. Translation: CASSSAGNRGAQYF. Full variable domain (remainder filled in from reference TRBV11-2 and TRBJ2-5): EAGVAQSPRYKIIEKRQSVAFWCNPISGHATLYWYQQILGQGPKLLIQFQNNGVVDDSQLPKDRFSAERLKGVDSTLKIQPAKLEDSAVYLCASSSAGNRGAQYFGPGTRLLVL.

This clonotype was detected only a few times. CDR3 region: CSARAVSGIYNEQFF. The CDR3 DNA reads as TGCAGTGCTAGGGCCGTTTCGGGAATATACAATGAGCAGTTCTTC. This rearrangement joins TRBV20-1 to TRBJ2-1, with D possibly being TRBD2 (5 bases). The CDR3 extends over 15 amino acids. CDR1 is DFQATT, CDR2 SNEGSKA, per germline (reference sequence). V was pared by 3 bases and J by 4 bases, with 16 bases between.

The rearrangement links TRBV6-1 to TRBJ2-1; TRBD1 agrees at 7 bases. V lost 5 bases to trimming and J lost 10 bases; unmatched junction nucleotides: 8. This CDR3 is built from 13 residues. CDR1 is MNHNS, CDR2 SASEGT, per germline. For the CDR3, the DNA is TGTGCCAGCAGTCCCGGACAGGCGCGGGAGCAGTTCTTC. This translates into CASSPGQAREQFF.